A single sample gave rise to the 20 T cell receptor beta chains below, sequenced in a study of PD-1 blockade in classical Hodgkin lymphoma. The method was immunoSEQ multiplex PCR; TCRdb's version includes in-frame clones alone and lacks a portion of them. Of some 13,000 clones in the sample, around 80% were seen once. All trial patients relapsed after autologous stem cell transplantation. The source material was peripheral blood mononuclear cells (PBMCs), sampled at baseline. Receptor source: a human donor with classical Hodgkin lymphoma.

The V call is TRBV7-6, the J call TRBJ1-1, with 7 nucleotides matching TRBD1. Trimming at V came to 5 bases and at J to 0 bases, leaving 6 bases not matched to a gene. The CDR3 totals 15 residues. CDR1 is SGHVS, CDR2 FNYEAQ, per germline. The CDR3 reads CASSPQTGMNTEAFF. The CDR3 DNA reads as TGTGCCAGCAGCCCGCAGACAGGGATGAACACTGAAGCTTTCTTT.

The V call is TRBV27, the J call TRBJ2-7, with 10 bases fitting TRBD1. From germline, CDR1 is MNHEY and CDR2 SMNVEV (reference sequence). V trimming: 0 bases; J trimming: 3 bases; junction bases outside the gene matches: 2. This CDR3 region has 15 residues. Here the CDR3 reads CASSLSGTGVYEQYF. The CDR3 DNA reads TGTGCCAGCAGTTTATCCGGGACAGGGGTCTACGAGCAGTACTTC.

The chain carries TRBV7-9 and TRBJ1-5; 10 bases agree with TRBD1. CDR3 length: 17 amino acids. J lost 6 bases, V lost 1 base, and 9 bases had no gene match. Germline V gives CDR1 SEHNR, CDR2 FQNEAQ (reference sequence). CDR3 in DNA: TGTGCCAGCAGCTTAGACCCCGGGACAGGGGATCCTCAGCCCCAGCATTTT. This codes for CASSLDPGTGDPQPQHF.

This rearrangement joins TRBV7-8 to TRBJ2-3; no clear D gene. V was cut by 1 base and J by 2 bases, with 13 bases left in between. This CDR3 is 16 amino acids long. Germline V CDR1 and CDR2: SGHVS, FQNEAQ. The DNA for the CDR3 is TGTGCCAGCAGCTTAGTGGGTGGCGGAGCCACAGATACGCAGTATTTT. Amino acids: CASSLVGGGATDTQYF.

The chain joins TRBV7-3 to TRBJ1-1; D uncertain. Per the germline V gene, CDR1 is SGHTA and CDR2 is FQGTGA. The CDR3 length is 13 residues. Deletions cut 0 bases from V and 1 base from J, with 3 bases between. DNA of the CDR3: TGTGCCAGCAGCTTAACGAGGAACACTGAAGCTTTCTTT. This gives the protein CASSLTRNTEAFF.

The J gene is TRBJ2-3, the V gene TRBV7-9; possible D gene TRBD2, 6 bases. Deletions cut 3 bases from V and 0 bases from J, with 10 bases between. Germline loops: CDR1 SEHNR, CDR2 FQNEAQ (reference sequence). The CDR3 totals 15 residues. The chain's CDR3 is CASSFISGSTDTQYF. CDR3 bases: TGTGCCAGCAGCTTCATAAGCGGGAGCACAGATACGCAGTATTTT.

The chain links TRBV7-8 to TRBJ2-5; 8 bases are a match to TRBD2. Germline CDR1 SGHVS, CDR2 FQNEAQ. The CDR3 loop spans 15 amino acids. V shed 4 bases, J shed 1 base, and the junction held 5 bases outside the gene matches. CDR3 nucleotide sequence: TGTGCCAGCAGCTCCTGGACTAGCCCCCAAGAGACCCAGTACTTC. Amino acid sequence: CASSSWTSPQETQYF.

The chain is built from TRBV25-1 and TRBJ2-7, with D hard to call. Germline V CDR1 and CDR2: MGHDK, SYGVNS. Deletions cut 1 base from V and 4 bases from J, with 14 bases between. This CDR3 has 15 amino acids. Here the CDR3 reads CASSESGILSYEQYF. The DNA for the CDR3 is TGTGCCAGCAGTGAATCGGGTATTCTGTCGTACGAGCAGTACTTC.

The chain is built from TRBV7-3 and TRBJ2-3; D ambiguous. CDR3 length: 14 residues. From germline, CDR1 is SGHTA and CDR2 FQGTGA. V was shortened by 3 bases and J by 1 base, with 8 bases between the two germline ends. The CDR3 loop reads CASSFGRRTDTQYF. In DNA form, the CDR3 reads TGTGCCAGCAGCTTCGGCAGACGCACAGATACGCAGTATTTT.

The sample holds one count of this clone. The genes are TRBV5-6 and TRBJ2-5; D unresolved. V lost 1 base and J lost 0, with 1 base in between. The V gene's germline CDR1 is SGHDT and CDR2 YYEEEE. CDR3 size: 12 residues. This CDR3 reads CASSLNQETQYF. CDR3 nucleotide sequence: TGTGCCAGCAGCTTGAACCAAGAGACCCAGTACTTC.

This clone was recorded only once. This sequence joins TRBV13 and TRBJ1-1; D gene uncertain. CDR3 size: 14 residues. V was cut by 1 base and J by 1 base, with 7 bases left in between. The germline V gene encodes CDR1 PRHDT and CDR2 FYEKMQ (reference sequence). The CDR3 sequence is CASSLVRKNTEAFF. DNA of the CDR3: TGTGCCAGCAGCTTAGTACGGAAGAACACTGAAGCTTTCTTT. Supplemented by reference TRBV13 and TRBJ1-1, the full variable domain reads AAGVIQSPRHLIKEKRETATLKCYPIPRHDTVYWYQQGPGQDPQFLISFYEKMQSDKGSIPDRFSAQQFSDYHSELNMSSLELGDSALYFCASSLVRKNTEAFFGQGTRLTVV.

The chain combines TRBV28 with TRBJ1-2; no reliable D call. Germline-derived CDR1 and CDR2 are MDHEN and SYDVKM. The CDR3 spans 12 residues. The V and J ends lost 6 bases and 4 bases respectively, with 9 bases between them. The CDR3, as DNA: TGTGCCAGCAGACGAAAGACCTATGGCTACACCTTC. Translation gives CASRRKTYGYTF.

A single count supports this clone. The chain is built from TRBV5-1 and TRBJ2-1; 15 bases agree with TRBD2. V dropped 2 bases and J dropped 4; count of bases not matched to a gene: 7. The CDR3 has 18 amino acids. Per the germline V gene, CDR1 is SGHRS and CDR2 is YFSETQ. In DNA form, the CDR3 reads TGCGCCAGCAGCTTCAGGACTAGCGGGGGGGCCCAATACAATGAGCAGTTCTTC. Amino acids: CASSFRTSGGAQYNEQFF.

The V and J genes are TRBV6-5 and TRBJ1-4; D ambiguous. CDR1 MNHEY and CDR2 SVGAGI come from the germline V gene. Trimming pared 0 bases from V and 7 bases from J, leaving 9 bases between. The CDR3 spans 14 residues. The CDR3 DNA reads TGTGCCAGCAGTTACTCGGGTTCTAGTGAAAAACTGTTTTTT. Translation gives CASSYSGSSEKLFF.

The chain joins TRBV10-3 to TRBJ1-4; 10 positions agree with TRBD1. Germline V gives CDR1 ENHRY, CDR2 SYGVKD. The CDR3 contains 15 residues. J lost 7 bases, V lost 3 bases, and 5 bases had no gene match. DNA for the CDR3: TGTGCCATCAGTGACCGGGACAGGGGCGGTGAAAAACTGTTTTTT. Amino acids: CAISDRDRGGEKLFF.

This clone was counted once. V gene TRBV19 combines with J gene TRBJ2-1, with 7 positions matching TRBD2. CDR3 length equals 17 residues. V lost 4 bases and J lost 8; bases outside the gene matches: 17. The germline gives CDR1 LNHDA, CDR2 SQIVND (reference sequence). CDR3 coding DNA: TGTGCCAGTAGTAAACTATCGCCCAATAGGGGAGGGTATGAGCAGTTCTTC. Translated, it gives CASSKLSPNRGGYEQFF.

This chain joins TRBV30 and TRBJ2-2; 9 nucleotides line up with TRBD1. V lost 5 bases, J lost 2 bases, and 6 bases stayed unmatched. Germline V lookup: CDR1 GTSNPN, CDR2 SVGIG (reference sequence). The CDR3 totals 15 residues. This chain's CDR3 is CAWLGTGQNTGELFF. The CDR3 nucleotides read TGTGCCTGGCTAGGGACAGGGCAAAACACCGGGGAGCTGTTTTTT.

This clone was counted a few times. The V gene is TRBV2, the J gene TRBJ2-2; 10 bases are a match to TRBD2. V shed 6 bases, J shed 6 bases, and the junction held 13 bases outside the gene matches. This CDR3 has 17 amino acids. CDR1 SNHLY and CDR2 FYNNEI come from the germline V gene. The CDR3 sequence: CASRGIRLAGDAGELFF. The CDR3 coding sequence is TGTGCCAGCAGGGGGATTCGACTAGCGGGTGATGCCGGGGAGCTGTTTTTT.

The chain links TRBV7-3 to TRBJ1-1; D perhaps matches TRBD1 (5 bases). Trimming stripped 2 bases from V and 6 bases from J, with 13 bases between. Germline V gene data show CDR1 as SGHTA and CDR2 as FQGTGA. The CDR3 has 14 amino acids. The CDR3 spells CASSLGRVQSEAFF. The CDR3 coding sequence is TGTGCCAGCAGCTTAGGCAGGGTCCAATCTGAAGCTTTCTTT. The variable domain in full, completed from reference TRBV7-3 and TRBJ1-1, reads GAGVSQTPSNKVTEKGKYVELRCDPISGHTALYWYRQSLGQGPEFLIYFQGTGAADDSGLPNDRFFAVRPEGSVSTLKIQRTERGDSAVYLCASSLGRVQSEAFFGQGTRLTVV.

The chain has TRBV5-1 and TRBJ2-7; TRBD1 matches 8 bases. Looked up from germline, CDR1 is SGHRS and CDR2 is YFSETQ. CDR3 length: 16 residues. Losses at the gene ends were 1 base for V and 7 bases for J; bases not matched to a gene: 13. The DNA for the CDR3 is TGCGCCAGCAGCTTGACCTTAGGGGCAGGGGGCGGGGAGCAGTACTTC. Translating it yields CASSLTLGAGGGEQYF.